The T cell receptor (beta chain) under discussion was sequenced for a study of shared clonotypes between healthy human individuals (dated by TCRdb to the early 2020s). Looking at the study overall: The cohort comprised a couple of women and three men aged 18 to 49 years. Between about 0.94 and 8.9 billion PBMCs per donor were obtained by leukapheresis. Blood TCR repertoires of a handful of healthy adults were deeply sequenced to estimate repertoire size and the extent of clonotype sharing between individuals. For each donor, CD4 naive and CD4 memory were each run on three plates, CD8 naive on two plates, and CD8 memory on one plate. Libraries were prepared and TCR repertoires were sequenced by different laboratories using diverse techniques, in order to increase sequencing depth and limit assay-specific biases. On the study overall, not on this receptor specifically: Even with the large sequencing depth, rarefaction of the sorted-subset datasets indicated that sequencing was incomplete. Sampling was restricted to blood, and TCR repertoires in tissues likely differ from the TCR repertoires found in blood. Approximately 5% of naive CD4, roughly 3.6% of naive CD8, roughly 2.4% of memory CD4, and less than 0.45% of memory CD8 clonotypes were shared across several donors. Because the study included only a small number of donors, the genetic and exposure-history diversity represented was limited. Compared with non-shared clonotypes, clonotypes shared by all four sorted-subset donors had higher generation probabilities. Pairwise subsampling indicated that sequencing depth was expected to affect the degree of clonotype sharing among donors. Naive subsets generally had larger estimated clonotype richness than memory subsets.

The donors were healthy, HIV-negative adults who had no recently reported acute infections or vaccinations. Every donor was a Caucasian adult living in Nashville, Tennessee, USA. CD4+ T cells were enriched by magnetic negative selection; naive cells were then positively selected on CD45RA, and the negative fraction formed the memory subset. Blood was collected by leukapheresis, and PBMCs were isolated by Ficoll-Histopaque density gradient centrifugation and then cryopreserved in liquid nitrogen vapor phase. Analytical flow cytometry was used to check the purity and quantity of each magnetically sorted T cell population. Genomic DNA was isolated from each sorted fraction and quantified by UV absorbance on a Nanodrop 2000c. The cysteine opens and the phenylalanine closes a CDR3 of 16 amino acids. The sequence is cut down to CDR3 DNA, 48 bases in frame from base 1. From a lookup of the germline V gene, CDR1 and CDR2 are MGHRA and YSYEKL. Trimming takes 1 base from V and 7 bases from J, and the germline ends sit 17 bases apart.

Points on this clone: Its binding antigen is unknown. Per-nucleotide qualities are absent, and no much larger clonotype sits a single base away.

Using the deep immunoSEQ assay, TCR CDR3 regions were amplified from genomic DNA by multiplex PCR. For each cell subset, the extracted genomic DNA was distributed evenly across all wells of several immunoSEQ 96-well plates, and each plate served as one replicate. For sorted subsets, around 200 ng genomic DNA, equal to some 28,000 T cell genomes, was loaded into each replicate PCR. The purified libraries were quantified using a Qubit 3.0 fluorometer, sized with a Bioanalyzer 2100, and then quantified again using the KAPA Library Quantification kit. A separate single-read 150-cycle Illumina NextSeq 550 flow cell was used to sequence each immunoSEQ 96-well plate. The authors' analysis ran thus. Because only junctional sequences without quality scores were contained in the immunoSEQ output, filtering matching that applied to full-length reads could not be performed. Sequences were annotated with PyIR, a Python wrapper for IgBLAST v1.9, and V/J genes and CDR3 were assigned using IMGT germline references. Reads were filtered out if the reads had weak V/J assignments (E-value above 1e-6), no CDR3, stop codons, out-of-frame junctions, or ambiguous translated residues. V3J clonotypes were defined as sequences sharing an identical inferred V gene, J gene, and CDR3 amino acid sequence. To compute the percentage overlap between repertoires, the number of shared unique clonotypes was divided by the size of the smaller repertoire. Three approaches were used to assess repertoire richness: RTK rarefaction, the Chao1 estimator, and Recon v2.1 estimates of unobserved clonotypes. Generation probabilities were computed with OLGA for all TCRbeta clonotypes obtained by the gDNA method from a handful of donors. This immuneACCESS table, as held by TCRdb, lists in-frame sequences with V and J called but not all clones. Of the missing ones, under half trace to an unresolved V gene in checked studies; the others have no known cause. The DNA gave D and trimming, while V, J and clone size come from that table. The sample profile shows about 2.3 million clones; roughly 93% of them were found once. About 0.39% of the sample lies in the top ten.

The sequenced material came from naive CD4+ T cells from PBMCs. The cell subset or site tag for this specimen amounts to: CD45RA+ positively selected. The chain was built from TRBV4-1 and TRBJ1-5; TRBD1 is perhaps the D gene, given 5 matching bases. The sequence was collected from a man aged 18 to 30 in good health. Some clones in this sample may be carry-over from other donors' samples. The sequenced DNA: TGCGCCAGCAGCCAAGGGTGGGACTCGAGTGGGCAGCCCCAGCATTTT. This sequence encodes CASSQGWDSSGQPQHF.